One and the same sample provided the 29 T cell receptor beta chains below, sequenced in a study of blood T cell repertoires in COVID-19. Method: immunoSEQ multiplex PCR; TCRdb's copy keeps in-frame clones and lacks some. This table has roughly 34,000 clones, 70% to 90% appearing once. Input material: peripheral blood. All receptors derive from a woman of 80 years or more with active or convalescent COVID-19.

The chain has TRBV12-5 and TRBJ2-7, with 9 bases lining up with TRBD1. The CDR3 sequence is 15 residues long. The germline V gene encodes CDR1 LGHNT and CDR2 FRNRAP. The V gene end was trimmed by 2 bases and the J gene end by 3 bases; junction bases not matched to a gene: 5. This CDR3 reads CASGLFRDRVYEQYF. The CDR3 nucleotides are TGTGCTAGTGGTTTGTTCCGGGACAGGGTCTACGAGCAGTACTTC.

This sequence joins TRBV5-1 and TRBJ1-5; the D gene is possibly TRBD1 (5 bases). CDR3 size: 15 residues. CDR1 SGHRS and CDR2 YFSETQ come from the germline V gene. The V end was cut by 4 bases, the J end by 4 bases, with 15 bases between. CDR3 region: CASSLQGSQNQPQHF. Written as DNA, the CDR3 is TGCGCCAGCAGCCTCCAGGGTTCCCAAAATCAGCCCCAGCATTTT.

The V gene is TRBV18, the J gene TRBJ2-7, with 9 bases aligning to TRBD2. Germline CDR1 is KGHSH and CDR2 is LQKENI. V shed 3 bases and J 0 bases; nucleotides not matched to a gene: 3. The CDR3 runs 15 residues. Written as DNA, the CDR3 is TGTGCCAGCTCACCTAGGACTAGCGTCTCCTACGAGCAGTACTTC. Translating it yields CASSPRTSVSYEQYF. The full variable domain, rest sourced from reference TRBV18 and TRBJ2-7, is NAGVMQNPRHLVRRRGQEARLRCSPMKGHSHVYWYRQLPEEGLKFMVYLQKENIIDESGMPKERFSAEFPKEGPSILRIQQVVRGDSAAYFCASSPRTSVSYEQYFGPGTRLTVT.

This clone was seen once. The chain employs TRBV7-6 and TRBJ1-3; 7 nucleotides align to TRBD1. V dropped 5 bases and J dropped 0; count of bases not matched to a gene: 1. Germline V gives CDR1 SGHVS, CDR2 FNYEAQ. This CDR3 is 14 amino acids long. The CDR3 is CASSRQGSGNTIYF. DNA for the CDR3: TGTGCCAGCAGCCGACAGGGCTCTGGAAACACCATATATTTT.

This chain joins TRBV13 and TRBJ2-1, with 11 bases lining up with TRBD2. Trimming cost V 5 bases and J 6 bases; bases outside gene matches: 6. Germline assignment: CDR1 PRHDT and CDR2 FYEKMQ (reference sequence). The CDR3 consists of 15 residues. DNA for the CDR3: TGTGCCAGCAGCGTCGAAACTAGCGGGGGCAATGAGCAGTTCTTC. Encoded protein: CASSVETSGGNEQFF.

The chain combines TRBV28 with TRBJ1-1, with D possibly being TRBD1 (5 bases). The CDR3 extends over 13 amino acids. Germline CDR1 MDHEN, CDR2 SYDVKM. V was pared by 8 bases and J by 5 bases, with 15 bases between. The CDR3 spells CASCGGGETEAFF. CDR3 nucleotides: TGTGCCAGCTGCGGCGGGGGGGAGACTGAAGCTTTCTTT.

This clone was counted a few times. The CDR3 nucleotides read TGCGCCAGCAGCTTGACCGCCGGAGTGGGGGCCGATGGCTACACCTTC. Its translation is CASSLTAGVGADGYTF. The chain uses TRBV5-1 and TRBJ1-2; possibly TRBD1 for D (6 bases). With 1 base removed from V and 6 bases from J, the gap between germline ends came to 19 bases. The germline V gene encodes CDR1 SGHRS and CDR2 YFSETQ. This CDR3 is built from 16 residues.

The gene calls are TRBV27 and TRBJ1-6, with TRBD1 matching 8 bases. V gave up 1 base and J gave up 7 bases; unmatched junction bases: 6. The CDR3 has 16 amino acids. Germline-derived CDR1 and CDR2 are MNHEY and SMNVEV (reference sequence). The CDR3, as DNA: TGTGCCAGCAGTTTATATAGGGGACAGGTCAATTCACCCCTCCACTTT. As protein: CASSLYRGQVNSPLHF.

CDR3 sequence: CASMRNTGELFF. The CDR3 DNA reads TGTGCCAGTATGCGGAACACCGGGGAGCTGTTTTTT. The genes are TRBV19 and TRBJ2-2; D is unclear. V was shortened by 7 bases and J by 1 base, with 4 bases between the two germline ends. The CDR3 spans 12 residues. In germline, CDR1 is LNHDA, CDR2 SQIVND (reference sequence).

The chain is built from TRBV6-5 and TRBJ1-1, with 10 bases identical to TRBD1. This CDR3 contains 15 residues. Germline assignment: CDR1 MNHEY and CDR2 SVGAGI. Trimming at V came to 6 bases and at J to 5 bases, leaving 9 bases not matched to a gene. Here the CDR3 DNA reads TGTGCCAGCAGCATCGACGGACAGGGGGGAACTGAAGCTTTCTTT. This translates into CASSIDGQGGTEAFF.

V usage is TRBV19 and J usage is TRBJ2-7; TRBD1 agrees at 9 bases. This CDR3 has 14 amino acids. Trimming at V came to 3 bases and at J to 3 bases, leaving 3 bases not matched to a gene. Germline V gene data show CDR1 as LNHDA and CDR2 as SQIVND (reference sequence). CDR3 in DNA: TGTGCCAGTAGTATGACAGGGGGAAACTACGAGCAGTACTTC. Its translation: CASSMTGGNYEQYF.

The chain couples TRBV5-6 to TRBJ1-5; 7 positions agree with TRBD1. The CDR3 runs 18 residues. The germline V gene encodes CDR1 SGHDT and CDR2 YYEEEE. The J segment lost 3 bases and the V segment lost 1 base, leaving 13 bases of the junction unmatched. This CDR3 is CASSLNGPRGGYNQPQHF. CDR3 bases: TGTGCCAGCAGCTTGAATGGGCCAAGAGGGGGCTACAATCAGCCCCAGCATTTT.

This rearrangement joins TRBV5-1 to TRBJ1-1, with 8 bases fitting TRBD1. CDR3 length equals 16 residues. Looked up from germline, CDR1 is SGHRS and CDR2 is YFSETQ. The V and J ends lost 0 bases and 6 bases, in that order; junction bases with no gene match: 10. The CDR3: CASSLARQGLAPEAFF. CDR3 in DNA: TGCGCCAGCAGCTTGGCCAGACAGGGGTTGGCGCCTGAAGCTTTCTTT.

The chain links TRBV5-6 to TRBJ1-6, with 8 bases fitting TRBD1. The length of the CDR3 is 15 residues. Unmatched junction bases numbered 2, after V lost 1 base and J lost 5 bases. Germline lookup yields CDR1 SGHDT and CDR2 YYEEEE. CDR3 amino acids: CASSLTDRDNSPLHF. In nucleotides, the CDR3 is TGTGCCAGCAGCTTGACGGACAGGGATAATTCACCCCTCCACTTT. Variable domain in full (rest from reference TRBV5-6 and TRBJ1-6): DAGVTQSPTHLIKTRGQQVTLRCSPKSGHDTVSWYQQALGQGPQFIFQYYEEEERQRGNFPDRFSGHQFPNYSSELNVNALLLGDSALYLCASSLTDRDNSPLHFGNGTRLTVT.

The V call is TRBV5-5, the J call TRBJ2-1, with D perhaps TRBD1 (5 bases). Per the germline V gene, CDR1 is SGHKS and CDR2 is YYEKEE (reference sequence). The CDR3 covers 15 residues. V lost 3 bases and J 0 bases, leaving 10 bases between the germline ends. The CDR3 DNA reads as TGTGCCAGCAGCTGGACAACCGACTCCTACAATGAGCAGTTCTTC. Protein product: CASSWTTDSYNEQFF.

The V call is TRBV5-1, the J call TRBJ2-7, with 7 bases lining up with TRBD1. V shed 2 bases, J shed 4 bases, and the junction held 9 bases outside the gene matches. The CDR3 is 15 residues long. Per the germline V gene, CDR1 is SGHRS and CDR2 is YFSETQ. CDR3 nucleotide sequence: TGCGCCAGCAGCTTTCCTCGACAGGGACCATACGAGCAGTACTTC. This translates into CASSFPRQGPYEQYF.

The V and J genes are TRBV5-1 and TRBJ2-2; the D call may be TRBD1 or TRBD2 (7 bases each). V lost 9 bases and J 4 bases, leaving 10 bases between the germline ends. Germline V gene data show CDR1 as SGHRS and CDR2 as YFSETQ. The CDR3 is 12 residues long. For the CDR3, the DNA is TGCGCCACCAGGGGGGGCACCGGGGAGCTGTTTTTT. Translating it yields CATRGGTGELFF.

CDR3 DNA sequence: TGCGCCAGCAGCGACCTGACAGGCCCTAGAAATGAAAAACTGTTTTTT. Translation gives CASSDLTGPRNEKLFF. V and J are TRBV5-1 and TRBJ1-4; possibly TRBD1 for D (6 bases). The V and J ends lost 4 bases and 5 bases respectively, with 18 bases between them. Germline V gene data show CDR1 as SGHRS and CDR2 as YFSETQ. This CDR3 spans 16 amino acids.

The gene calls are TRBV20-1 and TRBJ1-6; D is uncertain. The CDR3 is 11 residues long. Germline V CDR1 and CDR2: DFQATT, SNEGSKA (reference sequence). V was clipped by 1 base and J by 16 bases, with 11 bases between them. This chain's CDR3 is CSARALAGLHF. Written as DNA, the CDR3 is TGCAGTGCTAGAGCCCTCGCGGGACTCCACTTT.

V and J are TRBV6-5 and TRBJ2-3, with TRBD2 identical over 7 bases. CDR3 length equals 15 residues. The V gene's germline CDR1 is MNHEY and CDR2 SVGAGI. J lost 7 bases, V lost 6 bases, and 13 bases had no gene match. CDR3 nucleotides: TGTGCCAGCAGCCAAACTAGCGTAAAACAAAATACGCAGTATTTT. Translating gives CASSQTSVKQNTQYF.

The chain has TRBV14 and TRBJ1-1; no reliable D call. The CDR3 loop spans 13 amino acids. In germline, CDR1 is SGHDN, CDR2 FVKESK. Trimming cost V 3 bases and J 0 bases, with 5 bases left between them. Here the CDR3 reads CASSHGVNTEAFF. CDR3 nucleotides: TGTGCCAGCAGCCACGGGGTGAACACTGAAGCTTTCTTT. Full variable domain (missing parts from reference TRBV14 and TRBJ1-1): EAGVTQFPSHSVIEKGQTVTLRCDPISGHDNLYWYRRVMGKEIKFLLHFVKESKQDESGMPNNRFLAERTGGTYSTLKVQPAELEDSGVYFCASSHGVNTEAFFGQGTRLTVV.

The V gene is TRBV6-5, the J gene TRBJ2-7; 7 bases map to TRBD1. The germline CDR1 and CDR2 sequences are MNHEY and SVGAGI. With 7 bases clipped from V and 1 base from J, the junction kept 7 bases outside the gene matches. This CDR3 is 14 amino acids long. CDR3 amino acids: CASTDRVGSYEQYF. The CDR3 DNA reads TGTGCCAGCACAGACAGGGTCGGTTCCTACGAGCAGTACTTC.

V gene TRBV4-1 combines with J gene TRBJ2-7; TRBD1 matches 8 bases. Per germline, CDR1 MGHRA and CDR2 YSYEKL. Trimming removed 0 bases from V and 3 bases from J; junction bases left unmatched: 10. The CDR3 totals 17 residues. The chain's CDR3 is CASSQEGTGRQGYEQYF. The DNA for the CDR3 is TGCGCCAGCAGCCAAGAGGGGACAGGAAGGCAGGGCTACGAGCAGTACTTC.

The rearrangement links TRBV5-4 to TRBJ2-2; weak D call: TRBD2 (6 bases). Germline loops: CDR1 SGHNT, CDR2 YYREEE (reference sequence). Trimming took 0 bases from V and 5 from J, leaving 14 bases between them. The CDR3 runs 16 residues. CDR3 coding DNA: TGTGCCAGCAGCTTGGCCAGACCCGGAGGGACCGGGGAGCTGTTTTTT. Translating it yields CASSLARPGGTGELFF.

The DNA of the CDR3 is TGTGCCAGCAGCCGGGGACTAGCGGGACCCACCGGGGAGCTGTTTTTT. As protein: CASSRGLAGPTGELFF. J is TRBJ2-2 and V is TRBV5-4; 13 nucleotides agree with TRBD2. The V segment lost 4 bases and the J segment 4 bases; nucleotides outside the gene matches: 4. CDR3 length: 16 residues. Germline assignment: CDR1 SGHNT and CDR2 YYREEE (reference sequence).

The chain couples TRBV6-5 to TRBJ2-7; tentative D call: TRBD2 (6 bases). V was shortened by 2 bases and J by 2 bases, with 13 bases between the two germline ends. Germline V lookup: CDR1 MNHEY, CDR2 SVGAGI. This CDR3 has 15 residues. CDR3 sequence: CASSYNPGGTYEQYF. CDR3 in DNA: TGTGCCAGCAGTTACAACCCGGGCGGGACCTACGAGCAGTACTTC.

The chain's CDR3 is CASSDIRTDTQYF. In nucleotides, the CDR3 is TGCGCCAGCAGTGACATCCGCACAGATACGCAGTATTTT. This chain uses TRBV10-1 with TRBJ2-3, with unresolved D. This CDR3 is built from 13 residues. V was shortened by 3 bases and J by 1 base, with 5 bases between the two germline ends. From germline, CDR1 is WNHNN and CDR2 SYGVQD (reference sequence).

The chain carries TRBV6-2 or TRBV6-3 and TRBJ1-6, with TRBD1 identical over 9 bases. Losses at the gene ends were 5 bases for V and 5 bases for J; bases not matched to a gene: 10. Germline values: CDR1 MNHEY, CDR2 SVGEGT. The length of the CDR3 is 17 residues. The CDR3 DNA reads TGTGCCAGCAGTACGCCCCGACAGGGGGGAAATAATTCACCCCTCCACTTT. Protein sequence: CASSTPRQGGNNSPLHF.

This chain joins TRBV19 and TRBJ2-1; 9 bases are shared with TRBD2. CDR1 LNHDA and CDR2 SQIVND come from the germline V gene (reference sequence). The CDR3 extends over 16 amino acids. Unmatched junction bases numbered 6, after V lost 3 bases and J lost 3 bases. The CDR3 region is CASSIAGGPLYNEQFF. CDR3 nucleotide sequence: TGTGCCAGTAGTATTGCGGGGGGGCCTCTCTACAATGAGCAGTTCTTC.